These T cell receptor beta chains were read from a single sample in a study of blood T cells in healthy people across ages. TCRdb re-derived calls from the 5' RACE reads in MiXCR, one entry per CDR3 protein. The sample shows fewer than 2,000,000 distinct CDR3 sequences, roughly 43% of them seen only once. Material: blood. These receptors were taken from a human donor in good health. The CDR3 runs from the conserved cysteine through the conserved F or W. Fields, in order: V gene, J gene, D gene, clone size, CDR3 DNA, CDR3 protein. The D gene is left open where the match is weak. Clone size, where shown, is once, few, many, or a class for clones that have expanded.

TRBV7-9	TRBJ2-1	TRBD1	few	TGTGCCAGCAGCTTCCGGGACAGAGGGGATGAGCAGTTCTTC	CASSFRDRGDEQFF
TRBV29-1	TRBJ2-7	-	few	TGCAGCGTTGTATTCCACGAGCAGTACTTC	CSVVFHEQYF
TRBV11-2	TRBJ2-3	-	few	TGTGCCAGCAGCTCGGGACTTTGGGGAGATACGCAGTATTTT	CASSSGLWGDTQYF
TRBV27	TRBJ2-1	-	once	TGTGCCAGCAGTTTTTTGCCAAAGGGAGGGGGGCGTCATGAGCAGTTCTTC	CASSFLPKGGGRHEQFF
TRBV4-3	TRBJ2-3	-	-	TGCGCCAGCAGCTACCGGGACCACACAGATACGCAGTATTTT	CASSYRDHTDTQYF
TRBV7-9	TRBJ2-5	TRBD1	few	TGTGCCAGCAGCCCAGGTTCCAGGGGGTTTCAAGAGACCCAGTACTTC	CASSPGSRGFQETQYF
TRBV29-1	TRBJ1-2	-	-	TGCAGCGCCCACCAGGGAAGCTATGGCTACACCTTC	CSAHQGSYGYTF
TRBV9	TRBJ2-1	TRBD2	few	TGTGCCAGCAGCGTAGGTTTCCGGGGGGGTCTTAACAATGAGCAGTTCTTC	CASSVGFRGGLNNEQFF
TRBV9	TRBJ1-2	-	few	TGTGCCAGCAGCTCCAGGGATGGGTATGGCTACACCTTC	CASSSRDGYGYTF
TRBV12-3/TRBV12-4	TRBJ2-7	-	-	TGTGCCACCCTAATGGCCCCGGAATCCTACGAGCAGTACTTC	CATLMAPESYEQYF
TRBV6-6	TRBJ1-5	-	few	TGTGCCAGCAGTTACTCGACTGGGCCATTACGCAATCAGCCCCAGCATTTT	CASSYSTGPLRNQPQHF
TRBV20-1	TRBJ2-6	TRBD2	-	TGCAGTGCTAGAGATCCCGGCGGGGGCTCTGGGGCCAACGTCCTGACTTTC	CSARDPGGGSGANVLTF
TRBV7-7	TRBJ2-5	-	few	TGTGCCAGCAGCTTCGCCCCTTCCGGGGGCCAGGAGACCCAGTACTTC	CASSFAPSGGQETQYF
TRBV7-2	TRBJ2-7	TRBD2	few	TGTGCCAGCAGCTTAGACGCGGGGGTTGAGCAGTACTTC	CASSLDAGVEQYF
TRBV6-4	TRBJ2-3	TRBD2	many	TGTGCCAGCAGTCTAGCGGGGGATGGCGGCACAGATACGCAGTATTTT	CASSLAGDGGTDTQYF
TRBV29-1	TRBJ2-3	-	many	TGCAGCGTTGGGGTCAAGCGGGGCACAGATACGCAGTATTTT	CSVGVKRGTDTQYF
TRBV5-1	TRBJ2-7	TRBD2	few	TGCGCCAGCAGCTTGGGCGCGTTGACTAGCGGGACTAAATCCTACGAGCAGTACTTC	CASSLGALTSGTKSYEQYF
TRBV6-2/TRBV6-3	TRBJ1-5	TRBD1	few	TGTGCCAGCAGTGCCTGGGGACAGGGAAACAATCAGCCCCAGCATTTT	CASSAWGQGNNQPQHF
TRBV27	TRBJ1-2	-	-	TGTGCCAGCAGTTTATCGGGCGTCGGGTACCCTAACTATGGCTACACCTTC	CASSLSGVGYPNYGYTF
TRBV20-1	TRBJ1-2	-	few	TGCAGTGCTAGAGATTCAGGGAGTGGTGGCTACACCTTC	CSARDSGSGGYTF
TRBV6-1	TRBJ2-5	TRBD1	-	TGTGCCAGCAGCGAAACAGGGGCGCAAGAGACCCAGTACTTC	CASSETGAQETQYF
TRBV6-2/TRBV6-3	TRBJ2-2	-	few	TGTGCCAGCACTACCTTGGACATCACCGGGGAGCTGTTTTTT	CASTTLDITGELFF
TRBV7-9	TRBJ1-4	TRBD1	-	TGTGCCAGCAGCTTAGAGGACAGGGGGAATGAAAAACTGTTTTTT	CASSLEDRGNEKLFF
TRBV7-9	TRBJ2-3	-	-	TGTGCCAGCAGCTTCAGATTCATCGCAGATACGCAGTATTTT	CASSFRFIADTQYF
TRBV20-1	TRBJ2-3	-	-	TGCAGCCCTTACAGGAGCACGCAGTATTTT	CSPYRSTQYF
TRBV7-2	TRBJ2-1	TRBD2	-	TGTGCCAGCAGCATAAGCGGGGGGGCCAATGCCAATGAGCAGTTCTTC	CASSISGGANANEQFF
TRBV4-3	TRBJ1-1	TRBD1	few	TGCGCCAGCAGCCCTCGCGGGACAGGGGGCCCTGAAGCTTTCTTT	CASSPRGTGGPEAFF
TRBV20-1	TRBJ2-7	TRBD2	-	TGCAGTGTTAGCACTAGCGCCTCCTACGAGCAGTACTTC	CSVSTSASYEQYF
TRBV7-9	TRBJ1-2	-	-	TGTGCCAGCAGTCTCCCTGGGGCTAACTATGGCTACACCTTC	CASSLPGANYGYTF
TRBV19	TRBJ1-5	-	-	TGTGCCAGTAGGCCCGGGACGGCGGAAGGTCAGCCCCAGCATTTT	CASRPGTAEGQPQHF
TRBV7-3	TRBJ2-1	-	-	TGTGCCAGCAGCTTAACTCAGGGGTACAATGAGCAGTTCTTC	CASSLTQGYNEQFF
TRBV5-1	TRBJ1-2	-	-	TGCGCCAGCAGCTGGTTGGGGTACTTGGATCTTTTTCATGGCTACACCTTC	CASSWLGYLDLFHGYTF
TRBV12-3/TRBV12-4	TRBJ2-7	-	few	TGCGCCAGCAGTTTGGGTAACAGGGAGCAGTGCTTC	CASSLGNREQCF
TRBV20-1	TRBJ2-3	-	-	TGCAGTGCTAGGAGCCTAAGAGCGGCGAGCACAGATACGCAGTATTTT	CSARSLRAASTDTQYF
TRBV12-3/TRBV12-4	TRBJ2-6	-	few	TGTGCCAGCACCAACAGGGTCTTGGGGGCCAACGTCCTGACTTTC	CASTNRVLGANVLTF
TRBV7-2	TRBJ1-5	-	-	TGTGCCAGCAGCTTAGTAGGGGACGTCAATCAGCCCCAGCATTTT	CASSLVGDVNQPQHF
TRBV12-3/TRBV12-4	TRBJ2-1	TRBD1	-	TGTGCCAGCAGCCTTGGGGACAGGCGCAATGAGCAGTTCTTC	CASSLGDRRNEQFF
TRBV10-3	TRBJ2-3	-	-	TGTGCCATCAGTCGGACAGACACAGATACGCAGTATTTT	CAISRTDTDTQYF
TRBV30	TRBJ1-2	TRBD1	-	TGTGCCTGGACCGGGAAGGGACAGGGGCAAGGCTACACCTTC	CAWTGKGQGQGYTF
TRBV28	TRBJ2-7	TRBD1	few	TGTGCCAGCAGTTTAACGACAGGGGCCTACAATGAGCAGTACTTC	CASSLTTGAYNEQYF
TRBV28	TRBJ2-1	TRBD1	-	TGTGCCACCGATAGGGGACAGGGGTACAATGAGCAGTTCTTC	CATDRGQGYNEQFF
TRBV27	TRBJ1-5	-	few	TGTGCCAGCAGTTCCGGGAGATTCTCACCGCCCCAGCATTTT	CASSSGRFSPPQHF
TRBV6-5	TRBJ1-2	TRBD1	few	TGTGCCAGCAGTTACCTTCATCGGCCGGGACAGGGGGGAGTAAACTATGGCTACACCTTC	CASSYLHRPGQGGVNYGYTF
TRBV20-1	TRBJ1-5	-	few	TGCAGTGCTCCCAGGGGCAATCAGCCCCAGCATTTT	CSAPRGNQPQHF
TRBV28	TRBJ2-7	TRBD2	-	TGTGCCAGCACTTTAGCGGGGGATACCTCCTTACAGGGGCAGTACTTC	CASTLAGDTSLQGQYF